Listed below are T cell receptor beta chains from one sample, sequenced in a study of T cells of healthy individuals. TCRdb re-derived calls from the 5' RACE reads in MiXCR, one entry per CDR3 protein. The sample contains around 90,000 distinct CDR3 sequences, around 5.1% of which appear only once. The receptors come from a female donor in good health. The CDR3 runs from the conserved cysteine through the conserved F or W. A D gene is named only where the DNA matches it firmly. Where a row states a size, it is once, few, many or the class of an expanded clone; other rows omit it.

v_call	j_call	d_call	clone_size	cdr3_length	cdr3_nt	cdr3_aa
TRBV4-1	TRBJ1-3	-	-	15	TGCGCCAGCAGAAACCCCGGGACTTCTGGAAACACCATATATTTT	CASRNPGTSGNTIYF
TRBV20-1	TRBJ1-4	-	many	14	TGCAGTGCTAGAGGGACGGCGCACCCTGAAAAACTGTTTTTT	CSARGTAHPEKLFF
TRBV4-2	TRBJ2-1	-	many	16	TGTGCCAGCAGCCAAGATACGACGGTGAACGGCAATGAGCAGTTCTTC	CASSQDTTVNGNEQFF
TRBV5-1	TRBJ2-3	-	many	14	TGCGCCAGCAGCTTGAGCCAGCTCACAGATACGCAGTATTTT	CASSLSQLTDTQYF
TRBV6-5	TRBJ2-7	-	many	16	TGTGCCAGCAGGAGAGGTGTGGTCGGGGGCGAGGACGAGCAGTACTTC	CASRRGVVGGEDEQYF
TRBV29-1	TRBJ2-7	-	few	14	TGCAGCGTAGGAAGTTTGGGGGTGTCCTACGAGCAGTACTTC	CSVGSLGVSYEQYF
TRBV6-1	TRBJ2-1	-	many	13	TGTGCCAGCACCCAGCCTAGCGAGAATGAGCAGTTCTTC	CASTQPSENEQFF
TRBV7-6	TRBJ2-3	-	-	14	TGTGCCAGCAGCTTAACGTTTGACGCAGATACGCAGTATTTT	CASSLTFDADTQYF
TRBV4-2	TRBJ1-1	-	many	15	TGTGCCAGCAGCCAAGATGTTGGAAAGGGCACTGAAGCTTTCTTT	CASSQDVGKGTEAFF
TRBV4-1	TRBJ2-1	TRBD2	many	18	TGCGCCAGCAGCCACGACCCAACCGGCGGGAGGGCCTACAATGAGCAGTTCTTC	CASSHDPTGGRAYNEQFF
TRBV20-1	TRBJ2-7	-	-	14	TGCAGTGCTAGGGACGAGGGGACTGCCTACGAGCAGTACTTC	CSARDEGTAYEQYF
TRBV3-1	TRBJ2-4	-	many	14	TGTGCCAGCAGCACAGGGCTGATCAAAAACATTCAGTACTTC	CASSTGLIKNIQYF
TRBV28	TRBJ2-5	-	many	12	TGTGCCAGCAGAGAGAGTCAAGAGACCCAGTACTTC	CASRESQETQYF
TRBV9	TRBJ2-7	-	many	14	TGTGCCAGCAGCGTAGAGGCCGTCTCCTACGAGCAGTACTTC	CASSVEAVSYEQYF
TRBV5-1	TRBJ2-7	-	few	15	TGCGCCAGCAGCTTGGCTCCAGGGGAGAGCTACGAGCAGTACTTC	CASSLAPGESYEQYF
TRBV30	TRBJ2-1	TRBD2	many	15	TGTGCCTGGAGTACCCTGGGACTAGCGGACAATGAGCAGTTCTTC	CAWSTLGLADNEQFF
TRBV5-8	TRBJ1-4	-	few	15	TGTGCCAGCAGCTTCCCGGAAACCCGAAATGAAAAACTGTTTTTT	CASSFPETRNEKLFF
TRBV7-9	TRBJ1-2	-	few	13	TGTGCCAGCAACCAGCAGGGCATCCATGGCTACACCTTC	CASNQQGIHGYTF
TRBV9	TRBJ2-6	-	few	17	TGTGCCAGCAGCGTAGAGTCGCACCACTCTGGGGCCAACGTCCTGACTTTC	CASSVESHHSGANVLTF